Given below is one TCR beta chain in context. Antigen specificity is unknown. Libraries for TCR beta were made by quantitative 5'-RACE with molecular barcodes. TCRdb re-derived calls from the 5' RACE reads in MiXCR, one entry per CDR3 protein. This sample yields 250,000 or so distinct CDR3 sequences, of which roughly 18% are seen a single time; 25% to 40% belongs to the top ten. The data were taken from a study of CD8 T cells in ankylosing spondylitis. Study-level points and caveats: What appeared characteristic of ankylosing spondylitis blood was a TCR beta motif of eight highly homologous variants. Disease-linked clones were reportedly significantly enriched in matched ankylosing spondylitis synovial fluid. CD8+ by phenotype, disease-linked clones were relatively rare in peripheral blood.

Trimming took 1 base from V and 4 from J, leaving 8 bases between them. CDR3 length: 14 amino acids. CDR1 is SGHVS and CDR2 is FQNEAQ in the germline V gene. Sequences were obtained from blood, either unsorted or a sorted T cell fraction (not recorded which). The V gene is TRBV7-8, the J gene TRBJ1-5; D not certain. The source is a male donor with ankylosing spondylitis or in good health (not recorded which). The DNA of the CDR3 is TGTGCCAGCAGCTTAGGTCCTTGGAATCAGCCCCAGCATTTT. Translating gives CASSLGPWNQPQHF. The full variable domain, its missing parts supplied by reference TRBV7-8 and TRBJ1-5, is GAGVSQSPRYKVAKRGQDVALRCDPISGHVSLFWYQQALGQGPEFLTYFQNEAQLDKSGLPSDRFFAERPEGSVSTLKIQRTQQEDSAVYLCASSLGPWNQPQHFGDGTRLSIL.